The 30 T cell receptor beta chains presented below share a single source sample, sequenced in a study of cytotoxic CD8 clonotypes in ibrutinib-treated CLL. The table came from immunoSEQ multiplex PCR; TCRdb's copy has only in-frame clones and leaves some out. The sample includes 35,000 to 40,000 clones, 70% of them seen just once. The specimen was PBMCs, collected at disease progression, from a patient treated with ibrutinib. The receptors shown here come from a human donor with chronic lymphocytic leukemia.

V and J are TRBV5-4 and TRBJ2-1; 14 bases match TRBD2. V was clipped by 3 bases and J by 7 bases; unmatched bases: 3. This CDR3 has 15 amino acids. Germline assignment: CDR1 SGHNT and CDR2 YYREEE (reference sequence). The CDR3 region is CASSSRTSGRNEQFF. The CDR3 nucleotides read TGTGCCAGCAGCTCAAGGACTAGCGGGAGGAATGAGCAGTTCTTC.

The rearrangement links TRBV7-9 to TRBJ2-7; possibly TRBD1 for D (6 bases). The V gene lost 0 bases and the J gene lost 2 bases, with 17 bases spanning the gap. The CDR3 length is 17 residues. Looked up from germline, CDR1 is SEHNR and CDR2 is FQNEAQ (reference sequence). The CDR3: CASSLALQGFVPYEQYF. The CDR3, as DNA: TGTGCCAGCAGCTTAGCCTTACAGGGCTTCGTCCCCTACGAGCAGTACTTC. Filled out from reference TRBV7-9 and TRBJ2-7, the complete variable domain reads DTGVSQNPRHKITKRGQNVTFRCDPISEHNRLYWYRQTLGQGPEFLTYFQNEAQLEKSRLLSDRFSAERPKGSFSTLEIQRTEQGDSAMYLCASSLALQGFVPYEQYFGPGTRLTVT.

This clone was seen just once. The CDR3 sequence is CASGGSGELFF. The CDR3, as DNA: TGTGCCAGCGGGGGTTCGGGGGAGCTGTTTTTT. This sequence joins TRBV6-5 and TRBJ2-2; either TRBD1 or TRBD2 may fit D (5 bases each). V was pared by 8 bases and J by 8 bases, with 9 bases between. CDR1 is MNHEY and CDR2 is SVGAGI in the germline V gene. The CDR3 length is 11 residues.

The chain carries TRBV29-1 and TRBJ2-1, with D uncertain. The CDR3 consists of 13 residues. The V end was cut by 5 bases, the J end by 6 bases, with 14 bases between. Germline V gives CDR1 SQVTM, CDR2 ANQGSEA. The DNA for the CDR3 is TGCAGCGTTTCTCAGAGCAGTCCCAATGAGCAGTTCTTC. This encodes CSVSQSSPNEQFF.

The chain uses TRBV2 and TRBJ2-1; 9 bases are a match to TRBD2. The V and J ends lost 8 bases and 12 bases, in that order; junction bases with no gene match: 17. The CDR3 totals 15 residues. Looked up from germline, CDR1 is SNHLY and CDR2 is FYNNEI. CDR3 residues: CASYRGLANDVGQFF. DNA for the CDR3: TGTGCCAGCTATCGGGGACTAGCTAATGATGTTGGGCAGTTCTTC.

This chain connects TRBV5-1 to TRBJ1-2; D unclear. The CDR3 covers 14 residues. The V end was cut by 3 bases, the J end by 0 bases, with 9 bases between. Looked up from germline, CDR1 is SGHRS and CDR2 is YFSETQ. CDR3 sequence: CASSSQGTNYGYTF. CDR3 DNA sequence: TGCGCCAGCAGCTCACAAGGGACTAACTATGGCTACACCTTC.

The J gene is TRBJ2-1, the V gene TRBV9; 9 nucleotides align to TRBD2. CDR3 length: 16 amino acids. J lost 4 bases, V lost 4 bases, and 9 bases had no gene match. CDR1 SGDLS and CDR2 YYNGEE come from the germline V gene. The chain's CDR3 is CASSPTSSGVYNEQFF. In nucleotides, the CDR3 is TGTGCCAGCAGCCCAACTTCTAGCGGGGTGTACAATGAGCAGTTCTTC.

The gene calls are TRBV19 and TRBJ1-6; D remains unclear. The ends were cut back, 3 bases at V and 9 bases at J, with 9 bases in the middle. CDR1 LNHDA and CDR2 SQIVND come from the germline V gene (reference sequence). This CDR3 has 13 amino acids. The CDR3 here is CASSILVGSPLHF. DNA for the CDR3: TGTGCCAGTAGTATTTTGGTGGGTTCACCCCTCCACTTT.

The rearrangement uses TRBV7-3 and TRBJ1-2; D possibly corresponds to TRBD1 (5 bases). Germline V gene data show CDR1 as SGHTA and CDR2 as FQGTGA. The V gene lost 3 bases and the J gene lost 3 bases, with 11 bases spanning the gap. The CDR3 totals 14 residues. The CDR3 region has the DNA TGTGCCAGCAGCTTGGGGGGTATGGACTATGGCTACACCTTC. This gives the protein CASSLGGMDYGYTF.

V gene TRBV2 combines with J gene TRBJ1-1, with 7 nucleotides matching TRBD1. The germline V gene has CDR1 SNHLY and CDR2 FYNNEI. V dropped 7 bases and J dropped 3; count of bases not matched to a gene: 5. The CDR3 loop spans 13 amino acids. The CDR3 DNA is TGTGCCAGCAAAGGTACAGGGGACACTGAAGCTTTCTTT. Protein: CASKGTGDTEAFF.

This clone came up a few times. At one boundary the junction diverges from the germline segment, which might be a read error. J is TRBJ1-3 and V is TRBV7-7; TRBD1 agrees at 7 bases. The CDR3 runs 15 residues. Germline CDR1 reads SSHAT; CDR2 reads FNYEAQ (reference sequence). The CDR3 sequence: CASSLGGQPGNTIYF. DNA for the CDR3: TGTGCTAGCAGCTTAGGGGGACAGCCTGGAAACACCATATATTTT. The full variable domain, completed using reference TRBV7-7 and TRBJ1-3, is GAGVSQSPRYKVTKRGQDVTLRCDPISSHATLYWYQQALGQGPEFLTYFNYEAQPDKSGLPSDRFSAERPEGSISTLTIQRTEQRDSAMYRCASSLGGQPGNTIYFGEGSWLTVV.

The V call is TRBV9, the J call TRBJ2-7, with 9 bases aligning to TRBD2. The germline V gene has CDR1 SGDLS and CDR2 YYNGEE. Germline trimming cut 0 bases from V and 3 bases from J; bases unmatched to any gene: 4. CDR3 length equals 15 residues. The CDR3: CASSVGGGGVYEQYF. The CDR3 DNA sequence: TGTGCCAGCAGCGTAGGGGGCGGGGGGGTCTACGAGCAGTACTTC.

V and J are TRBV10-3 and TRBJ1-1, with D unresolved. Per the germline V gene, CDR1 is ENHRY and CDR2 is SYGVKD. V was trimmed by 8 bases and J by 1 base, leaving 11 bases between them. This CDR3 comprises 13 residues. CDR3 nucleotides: TGTGCCATCTATTCCGCTCGGAACACTGAAGCTTTCTTT. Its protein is CAIYSARNTEAFF.

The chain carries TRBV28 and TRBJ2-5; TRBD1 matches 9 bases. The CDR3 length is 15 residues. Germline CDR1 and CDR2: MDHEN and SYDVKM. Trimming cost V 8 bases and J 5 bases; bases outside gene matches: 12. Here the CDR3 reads CASLTPTGGGETQYF. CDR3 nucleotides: TGTGCCAGCCTAACCCCAACAGGGGGCGGGGAGACCCAGTACTTC.

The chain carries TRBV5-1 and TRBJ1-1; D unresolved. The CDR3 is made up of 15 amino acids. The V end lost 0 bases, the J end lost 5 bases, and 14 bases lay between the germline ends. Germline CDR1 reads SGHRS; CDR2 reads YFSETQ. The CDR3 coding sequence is TGCGCCAGCAGCTTGGGGCAGGCACAAAGGACTGAAGCTTTCTTT. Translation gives CASSLGQAQRTEAFF.

The CDR3 spells CASSGTGGAGQPQHF. For the CDR3, the DNA is TGTGCCAGCAGCGGAACAGGGGGCGCGGGTCAGCCCCAGCATTTT. The chain employs TRBV6-1 and TRBJ1-5; 9 bases are shared with TRBD1. Unmatched junction bases numbered 9, after V lost 6 bases and J lost 6 bases. This CDR3 is built from 15 residues. Germline values: CDR1 MNHNS, CDR2 SASEGT.

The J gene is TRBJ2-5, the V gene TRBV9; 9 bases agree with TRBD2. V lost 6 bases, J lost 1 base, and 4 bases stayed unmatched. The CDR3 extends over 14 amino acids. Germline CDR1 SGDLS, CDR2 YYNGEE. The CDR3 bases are TGTGCCAGCAAGGCTAGCGGGGCCCAAGAGACCCAGTACTTC. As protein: CASKASGAQETQYF. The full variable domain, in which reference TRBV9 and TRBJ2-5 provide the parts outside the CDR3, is DSGVTQTPKHLITATGQRVTLRCSPRSGDLSVYWYQQSLDQGLQFLIQYYNGEERAKGNILERFSAQQFPDLHSELNLSSLELGDSALYFCASKASGAQETQYFGPGTRLLVL.

The CDR3 DNA sequence: TGTGCCAGCAGTGAAATAACGGCCCGGGCAGAGACCCAGTACTTC. Its translation is CASSEITARAETQYF. This chain uses TRBV2 with TRBJ2-5; D gene ambiguous. V was clipped by 2 bases and J by 4 bases, with 14 bases between them. The V gene's germline CDR1 is SNHLY and CDR2 FYNNEI. The CDR3 extends over 15 amino acids.

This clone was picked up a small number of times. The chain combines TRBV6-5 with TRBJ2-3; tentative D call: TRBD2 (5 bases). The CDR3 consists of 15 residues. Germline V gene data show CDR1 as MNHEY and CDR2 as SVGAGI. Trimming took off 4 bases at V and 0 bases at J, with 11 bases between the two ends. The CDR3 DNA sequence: TGTGCCAGCAGTTGGGCCCAGCGGAGCACAGATACGCAGTATTTT. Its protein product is CASSWAQRSTDTQYF.

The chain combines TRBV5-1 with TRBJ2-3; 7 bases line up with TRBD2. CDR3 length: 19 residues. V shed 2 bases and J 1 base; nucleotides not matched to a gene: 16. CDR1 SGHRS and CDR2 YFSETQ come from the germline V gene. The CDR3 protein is CASSFPFPASLAGTDTQYF. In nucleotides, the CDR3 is TGCGCCAGCAGCTTCCCATTTCCCGCCTCTCTAGCGGGCACAGATACGCAGTATTTT.

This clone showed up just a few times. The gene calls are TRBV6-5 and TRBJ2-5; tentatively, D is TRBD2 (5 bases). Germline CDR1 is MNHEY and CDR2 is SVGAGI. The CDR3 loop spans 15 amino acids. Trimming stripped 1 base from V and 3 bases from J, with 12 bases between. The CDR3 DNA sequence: TGTGCCAGCAGTTACTTTGATGGACTCGAAGAGACCCAGTACTTC. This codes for CASSYFDGLEETQYF.

Here the CDR3 reads CSVEEGFLGLAEQFF. Written as DNA, the CDR3 is TGCAGCGTTGAAGAGGGTTTCCTCGGACTAGCGGAGCAGTTCTTC. The V and J genes are TRBV29-1 and TRBJ2-1; the match to TRBD2 covers 9 bases. Germline values: CDR1 SQVTM, CDR2 ANQGSEA. With V trimmed by 0 bases and J by 10 bases, 10 bases remained unmatched. The CDR3 loop spans 15 amino acids.

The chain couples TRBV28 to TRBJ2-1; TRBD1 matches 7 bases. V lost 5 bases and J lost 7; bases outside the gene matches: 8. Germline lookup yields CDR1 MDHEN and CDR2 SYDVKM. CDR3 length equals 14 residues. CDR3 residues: CASSDRQGRNEQFF. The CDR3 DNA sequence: TGTGCCAGCAGTGATCGACAGGGACGTAATGAGCAGTTCTTC.

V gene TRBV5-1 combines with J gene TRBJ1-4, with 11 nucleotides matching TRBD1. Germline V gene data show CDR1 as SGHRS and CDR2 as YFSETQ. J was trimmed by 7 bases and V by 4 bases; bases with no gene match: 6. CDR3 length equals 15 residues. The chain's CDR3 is CASSPGQGAIEKLFF. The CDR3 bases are TGCGCCAGCAGCCCCGGACAGGGGGCGATTGAAAAACTGTTTTTT. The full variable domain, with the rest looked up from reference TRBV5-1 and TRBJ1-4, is KAGVTQTPRYLIKTRGQQVTLSCSPISGHRSVSWYQQTPGQGLQFLFEYFSETQRNKGNFPGRFSGRQFSNSRSEMNVSTLELGDSALYLCASSPGQGAIEKLFFGSGTQLSVL.

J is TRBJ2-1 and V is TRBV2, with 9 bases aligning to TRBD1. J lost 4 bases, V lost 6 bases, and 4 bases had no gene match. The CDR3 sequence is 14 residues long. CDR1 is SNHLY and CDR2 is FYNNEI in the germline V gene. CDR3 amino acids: CASRQGAGYNEQFF. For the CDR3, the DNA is TGTGCCAGCAGACAGGGGGCGGGATACAATGAGCAGTTCTTC.

In DNA, the CDR3 is TGTGCCAGCACGAAACTAGCGGGAGAGTACAATGAGCAGTTCTTC. Its protein product is CASTKLAGEYNEQFF. This chain joins TRBV25-1 and TRBJ2-1, with TRBD2 matching over 11 bases. CDR1 and CDR2 from the germline V gene are MGHDK and SYGVNS. V was pared by 7 bases and J by 4 bases, with 6 bases of the junction left unmatched. CDR3 size: 15 residues.

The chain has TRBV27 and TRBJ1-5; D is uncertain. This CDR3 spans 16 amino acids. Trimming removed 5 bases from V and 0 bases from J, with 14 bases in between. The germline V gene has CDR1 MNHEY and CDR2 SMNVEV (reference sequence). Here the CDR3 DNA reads TGTGCCAGCAGTCCCACCCAGGTTGTTAGCAATCAGCCCCAGCATTTT. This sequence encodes CASSPTQVVSNQPQHF.

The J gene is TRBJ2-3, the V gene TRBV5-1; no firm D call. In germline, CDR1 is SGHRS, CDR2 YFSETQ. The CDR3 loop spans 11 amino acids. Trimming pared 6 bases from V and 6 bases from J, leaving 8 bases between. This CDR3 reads CASNSWDTQYF. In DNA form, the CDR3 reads TGCGCCAGCAATTCCTGGGATACGCAGTATTTT.

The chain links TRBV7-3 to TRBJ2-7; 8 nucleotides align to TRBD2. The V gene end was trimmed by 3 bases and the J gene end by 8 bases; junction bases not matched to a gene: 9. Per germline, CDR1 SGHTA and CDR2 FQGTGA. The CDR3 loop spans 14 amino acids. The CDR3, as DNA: TGTGCCAGCAGCTTGGGACTAGAGATCCGTCAGCAGTACTTC. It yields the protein CASSLGLEIRQQYF.

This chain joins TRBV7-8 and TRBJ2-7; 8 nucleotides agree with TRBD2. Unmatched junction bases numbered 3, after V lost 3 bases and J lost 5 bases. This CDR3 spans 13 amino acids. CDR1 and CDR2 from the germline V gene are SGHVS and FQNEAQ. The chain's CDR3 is CASSLRTSHEQYF. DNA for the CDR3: TGTGCCAGCAGCTTGCGGACTAGCCACGAGCAGTACTTC.